This passage covers 21 T cell receptor beta chains from one sample sequenced in a study of shared clonotypes between healthy human individuals. Assay: immunoSEQ multiplex PCR; the TCRdb copy retains only in-frame clones and omits some. This sample has 2 million to 2.5 million clones, with 80% to 95% found just once. Material: naive CD4+ T cells from PBMCs. The sample's subset: CD45RA+ positively selected. The receptors stem from a man in his late teens or twenties in good health. Some clones in this sample may be carry-over from other donors' samples.

J is TRBJ2-3 and V is TRBV7-3, with D unclear. V dropped 0 bases and J dropped 1 base, with 8 bases sitting between them. Germline lookup yields CDR1 SGHTA and CDR2 FQGTGA. This CDR3 is built from 15 residues. In DNA, the CDR3 is TGTGCCAGCAGCTTAACGATGGTCGGCACAGATACGCAGTATTTT. Translating gives CASSLTMVGTDTQYF.

The V gene is TRBV7-3, the J gene TRBJ1-1; D not resolved. The CDR3 loop spans 13 amino acids. From germline, CDR1 is SGHTA and CDR2 FQGTGA. Trimming pared 2 bases from V and 4 bases from J, leaving 8 bases between. Here the CDR3 reads CASSLWEATEAFF. The CDR3 bases are TGTGCCAGCAGCTTATGGGAGGCCACTGAAGCTTTCTTT.

The genes are TRBV2 and TRBJ2-3; D not certain. Per the germline V gene, CDR1 is SNHLY and CDR2 is FYNNEI. The V gene lost 7 bases and the J gene lost 1 base, with 12 bases spanning the gap. This CDR3 contains 14 residues. CDR3 in DNA: TGTGCCAGCATCTTGGGATCGGGCACAGATACGCAGTATTTT. It yields the protein CASILGSGTDTQYF.

The chain employs TRBV28 and TRBJ1-1, with D hard to call. The CDR3 is made up of 12 amino acids. The V and J ends lost 7 bases and 1 base respectively, with 7 bases between them. The germline CDR1 and CDR2 sequences are MDHEN and SYDVKM. This CDR3 reads CASTLKNTEAFF. DNA of the CDR3: TGTGCCAGCACATTAAAGAACACTGAAGCTTTCTTT.

The CDR3 DNA reads TGTGCCAGCAGTTCAACATATAGCAATCAGCCCCAGCATTTT. This codes for CASSSTYSNQPQHF. The chain joins TRBV6-5 to TRBJ1-5; D gene unclear. Trimming cost V 4 bases and J 0 bases, with 7 bases left between them. From germline, CDR1 is MNHEY and CDR2 SVGAGI. This CDR3 region has 14 residues.

J is TRBJ1-1 and V is TRBV5-1, with D perhaps matching TRBD1 (5 bases). CDR3 length: 15 amino acids. The V gene lost 3 bases and the J gene lost 0 bases, with 12 bases spanning the gap. Germline V gives CDR1 SGHRS, CDR2 YFSETQ. CDR3 in DNA: TGCGCCAGCAGCTGGACCGCGGGGCTGAACACTGAAGCTTTCTTT. The encoded protein is CASSWTAGLNTEAFF.

V and J are TRBV7-2 and TRBJ2-7, with TRBD2 matching 7 bases. Losses at the gene ends were 6 bases for V and 6 bases for J; bases not matched to a gene: 17. The CDR3 runs 16 residues. From germline, CDR1 is SGHTA and CDR2 FQGNSA. CDR3 in DNA: TGTGCCAGCAGTAGTACGGGCGGGAGATCATCTCGCGAGCAGTACTTC. This translates into CASSSTGGRSSREQYF.

The chain is built from TRBV11-2 and TRBJ2-7; D gene ambiguous. Deletions cut 5 bases from V and 1 base from J, with 12 bases between. Germline CDR1 reads SGHAT; CDR2 reads FQNNGV. The CDR3 extends over 14 amino acids. The CDR3 nucleotides are TGTGCCAGCAGCCCAGACGGACGATCCTACGAGCAGTACTTC. Residues: CASSPDGRSYEQYF.

This chain uses TRBV6-6 with TRBJ2-2, with D hard to call. CDR3 length equals 15 residues. In germline, CDR1 is MNHNY, CDR2 SVGAGI (reference sequence). V dropped 2 bases and J dropped 0 bases, with 7 bases sitting between them. The CDR3 spells CASSYGDANTGELFF. CDR3 in DNA: TGTGCCAGCAGTTACGGTGATGCGAACACCGGGGAGCTGTTTTTT.

The chain is built from TRBV5-1 and TRBJ1-4; D unresolved. This CDR3 spans 16 amino acids. Per the germline V gene, CDR1 is SGHRS and CDR2 is YFSETQ. Trimming pared 0 bases from V and 7 bases from J, leaving 16 bases between. CDR3 amino acids: CASSLADLAWGEKLFF. The CDR3 DNA follows: TGCGCCAGCAGCTTGGCCGACCTGGCCTGGGGTGAAAAACTGTTTTTT.

V is TRBV5-1 and J is TRBJ2-1, with TRBD2 matching over 9 bases. The junction had 5 bases not matched to a gene; V was cut back by 4 bases and J by 6 bases. The CDR3 is 14 amino acids. Per germline, CDR1 SGHRS and CDR2 YFSETQ. CDR3 nucleotide sequence: TGCGCCAGCAGCGTAGGCGGGAGGGGCAATGAGCAGTTCTTC. This encodes CASSVGGRGNEQFF.

CDR3 DNA sequence: TGTGCCAGCTCCCGCAACTCGAACAGTCCTAACACTGAAGCTTTCTTT. This codes for CASSRNSNSPNTEAFF. The chain has TRBV18 and TRBJ1-1; D is unclear. Germline V lookup: CDR1 KGHSH, CDR2 LQKENI. The CDR3 totals 16 residues. Trimming removed 6 bases at V and 2 bases at J, with 19 bases between.

The rearrangement links TRBV6-6 to TRBJ2-7, with 8 positions matching TRBD1. Losses at the gene ends were 6 bases for V and 0 bases for J; bases not matched to a gene: 4. The V gene's germline CDR1 is MNHNY and CDR2 SVGAGI (reference sequence). The CDR3 consists of 14 residues. In DNA form, the CDR3 reads TGTGCCAGCAGACGAGGACAGGGCTCCTACGAGCAGTACTTC. Its protein product is CASRRGQGSYEQYF.

The genes are TRBV5-1 and TRBJ2-3; 9 bases fit TRBD2. CDR3 length: 16 amino acids. Germline values: CDR1 SGHRS, CDR2 YFSETQ. V lost 2 bases to trimming and J lost 4 bases; unmatched junction nucleotides: 8. The CDR3 DNA follows: TGCGCCAGCAGCTTTTTAGCGGGAGTGGGTGCAGATACGCAGTATTTT. Protein product: CASSFLAGVGADTQYF.

This chain links TRBV27 with TRBJ2-1; 7 bases align to TRBD1. The CDR3 totals 15 residues. Per germline, CDR1 MNHEY and CDR2 SMNVEV (reference sequence). Losses at the gene ends were 5 bases for V and 4 bases for J; bases not matched to a gene: 8. The CDR3 region has the DNA TGTGCCAGCAGTACTTACCGGGACAGTTACAATGAGCAGTTCTTC. This gives the protein CASSTYRDSYNEQFF.

The J gene is TRBJ2-1, the V gene TRBV7-3; D is ambiguous. The CDR3 runs to 15 residues. Germline loops: CDR1 SGHTA, CDR2 FQGTGA. The germline V and J ends were trimmed by 5 bases and 8 bases, with 19 bases remaining between them. CDR3: CASSPVPGAMDEQFF. CDR3 in DNA: TGTGCCAGCAGCCCCGTCCCGGGCGCTATGGATGAGCAGTTCTTC. Together with reference TRBV7-3 and TRBJ2-1, the CDR3 gives the full variable domain: GAGVSQTPSNKVTEKGKYVELRCDPISGHTALYWYRQSLGQGPEFLIYFQGTGAADDSGLPNDRFFAVRPEGSVSTLKIQRTERGDSAVYLCASSPVPGAMDEQFFGPGTRLTVL.

The chain carries TRBV7-6 and TRBJ2-1; D not resolved. CDR3 length: 14 amino acids. Germline V lookup: CDR1 SGHVS, CDR2 FNYEAQ. V was cut by 5 bases and J by 9 bases, with 17 bases left in between. In DNA form, the CDR3 reads TGTGCCAGCAGCCCCCGGCTGGGAATCAGTGAGCAGTTCTTC. This sequence encodes CASSPRLGISEQFF.

This chain links TRBV10-3 with TRBJ1-1, with D uncertain. The CDR3 contains 12 residues. V was pared by 2 bases and J by 9 bases, with 10 bases between. Germline V gene lookup returns CDR1 ENHRY and CDR2 SYGVKD. The chain's CDR3 is CAISEGSRQAFF. CDR3 nucleotides: TGTGCCATCAGTGAGGGGTCTCGTCAAGCTTTCTTT.

The V call is TRBV5-4, the J call TRBJ1-2, with D perhaps matching TRBD1 (6 bases). CDR3 length: 16 residues. Germline V gene sequence: CDR1 SGHNT, CDR2 YYREEE (reference sequence). V lost 5 bases and J lost 1, with 18 bases in between. The CDR3 here is CASSPRHGGGNYGYTF. In DNA, the CDR3 is TGTGCCAGCAGTCCCAGACACGGGGGCGGTAACTATGGCTACACCTTC.

The V and J genes are TRBV5-1 and TRBJ1-2; a weak D match, TRBD1 (6 bases). In germline, CDR1 is SGHRS, CDR2 YFSETQ. CDR3 size: 14 residues. Between the trimmed V and J ends, which lost 7 bases and 0 bases, there was a span of 13 bases. DNA for the CDR3: TGCGCCAGCCGAGGGACATTTCCTAACTATGGCTACACCTTC. This gives the protein CASRGTFPNYGYTF.

The V and J genes are TRBV7-2 and TRBJ2-7, with 8 bases aligning to TRBD2. This CDR3 is 16 amino acids long. Germline CDR1 and CDR2: SGHTA and FQGNSA. V lost 5 bases to trimming and J lost 4 bases; unmatched junction nucleotides: 13. The CDR3 DNA reads as TGTGCCAGCAGCGGGCGGGGGGACCCCTCCAATTACGAGCAGTACTTC. Translation: CASSGRGDPSNYEQYF.